The clone carrying this T cell receptor beta chain was picked up many times. Its antigen is undetermined. The data were taken from a study of neurological immune-mediated disorders. Study-level points and caveats: Sharing of CDR3 amino acid sequences among expanded clones across subjects was absent, suggesting private repertoires in all groups.

Trimming cost V 2 bases and J 5 bases; bases outside gene matches: 15. The germline CDR1 and CDR2 sequences are LGHNA and YNFKEQ. The CDR3 extends over 17 amino acids. The cDNA was produced through 5'RACE with 10-nucleotide random UMIs. TCRdb re-analysed the 5' RACE reads in MiXCR, keeping a single row per CDR3 protein. The sample has 55,000 to 65,000 distinct CDR3 sequences, about 10% seen once; the top ten hold around 12%. Described time point: longitudinal time-point 2. This sequence originates from a man aged 25-45 years in good health. The chain uses TRBV4-2 and TRBJ2-7; 7 bases line up with TRBD2. The specimen was PBMCs. The CDR3 nucleotides are TGTGCCAGCAGCCAATCCGGGTTGCGGGAGCCTTGGGACGAGCAGTACTTC. Its translation: CASSQSGLREPWDEQYF.